These 10 T cell receptor beta chains came from one sample sequenced in a study of cytomegalovirus exposure and HLA in healthy donors. Researchers ran the PCR with 60 Vbeta and 13 Jbeta primers. Using immunoSEQ multiplex PCR, the repertoire was profiled, and TCRdb retains in-frame clones only, with some absent. The sample contains a few hundred thousand clones, about four fifths of which appear only once. The source material was PBMCs. The receptor source for this set is a woman aged 40-49 years in good health and CMV-seropositive.

This chain joins TRBV10-3 and TRBJ1-1; 7 positions agree with TRBD1. V lost 2 bases, J lost 0 bases, and 6 bases stayed unmatched. This CDR3 has 16 amino acids. Germline assignment: CDR1 ENHRY and CDR2 SYGVKD. The CDR3 protein is CAISEEGGRMNTEAFF. The CDR3 DNA reads TGTGCCATCAGTGAGGAAGGGGGCCGGATGAACACTGAAGCTTTCTTT.

This chain connects TRBV28 to TRBJ2-7; tentative D call: TRBD2 (6 bases). The CDR3 contains 14 residues. Trimming stripped 4 bases from V and 2 bases from J, with 12 bases between. The germline gives CDR1 MDHEN, CDR2 SYDVKM. This chain's CDR3 is CASSSSGGPYEQYF. CDR3 nucleotide sequence: TGTGCCAGCAGTTCATCCGGAGGGCCCTACGAGCAGTACTTC.

The V and J genes are TRBV7-2 and TRBJ2-6; TRBD1 is a possible D gene (5 bases). Germline CDR1 SGHTA, CDR2 FQGNSA. The CDR3 consists of 15 residues. Trimming took 4 bases from V and 2 from J, leaving 9 bases between them. The CDR3 loop reads CASSSDRAGANVLTF. CDR3 coding DNA: TGTGCCAGCAGCTCTGACAGAGCTGGGGCCAACGTCCTGACTTTC.

J is TRBJ2-7 and V is TRBV11-2; TRBD2 matches 15 bases. Germline-derived CDR1 and CDR2 are SGHAT and FQNNGV. The CDR3 is 14 residues long. CDR3 DNA sequence: TGTGCGACGGGACTAGCGGGAGGACGGCGCGAGCAGTACTTC. It codes for CATGLAGGRREQYF.

The chain carries TRBV7-2 and TRBJ1-3; D may be TRBD1 (5 bases). V was shortened by 5 bases and J by 4 bases, with 15 bases between the two germline ends. The CDR3 totals 15 residues. The germline gives CDR1 SGHTA, CDR2 FQGNSA. CDR3 in amino acids: CASSHPGKSGNTIYF. As DNA, the CDR3 is TGTGCCAGCAGCCACCCAGGGAAGTCCGGAAACACCATATATTTT.

V and J are TRBV4-1 and TRBJ2-1; TRBD2 agrees at 10 bases. Trimming removed 0 bases from V and 10 bases from J; junction bases left unmatched: 9. CDR3 length: 16 residues. The germline V gene has CDR1 MGHRA and CDR2 YSYEKL. Written as DNA, the CDR3 is TGCGCCAGCAGCCAAGAGACAGCGGGAGGGCCTAGGGAGCAGTTCTTC. Protein: CASSQETAGGPREQFF.

The chain has TRBV27 and TRBJ2-7; 9 bases map to TRBD2. The CDR3 is 17 amino acids. Germline V gene sequence: CDR1 MNHEY, CDR2 SMNVEV (reference sequence). Losses at the gene ends were 2 bases for V and 3 bases for J; bases not matched to a gene: 11. CDR3 loop: CASSLGGGGLANYEQYF. The DNA for the CDR3 is TGTGCCAGCAGTTTAGGAGGCGGGGGACTAGCAAACTACGAGCAGTACTTC.

V gene TRBV25-1 combines with J gene TRBJ2-7; D is ambiguous. CDR3 size: 11 residues. CDR1 is MGHDK and CDR2 is SYGVNS in the germline V gene. The V end was cut by 7 bases, the J end by 3 bases, with 7 bases between. CDR3 coding DNA: TGTGCCAGCATGCCAGACTACGAGCAGTACTTC. It codes for CASMPDYEQYF.

Comment on this clone: An end of the junction differs from the germline gene, which may be a read error. The genes are TRBV7-9 and TRBJ1-2; the D gene is possibly TRBD1 (5 bases). CDR1 SEHNR and CDR2 FQNEAQ come from the germline V gene (reference sequence). The CDR3 runs to 16 residues. The CDR3 DNA is TGTTCCAGCAGCTTAGCTACAGGAAGATCTAACTATGGCTACACCTTC. Its protein product is CSSSLATGRSNYGYTF. The whole variable domain, remainder taken from reference TRBV7-9 and TRBJ1-2, is DTGVSQNPRHKITKRGQNVTFRCDPISEHNRLYWYRQTLGQGPEFLTYFQNEAQLEKSRLLSDRFSAERPKGSFSTLEIQRTEQGDSAMYLCSSSLATGRSNYGYTFGSGTRLTVV.

The gene calls are TRBV7-9 and TRBJ2-2; 9 bases are shared with TRBD2. Germline trimming cut 9 bases from V and 1 base from J; bases unmatched to any gene: 12. Germline V gives CDR1 SEHNR, CDR2 FQNEAQ (reference sequence). The CDR3 runs to 17 residues. The CDR3 loop is CARWREGVFLNTGELFF. In DNA, the CDR3 is TGTGCCAGGTGGCGGGAGGGAGTCTTCTTGAACACCGGGGAGCTGTTTTTT.